A selection of T cell receptor beta chains follows, all from one sample in a study of control samples from healthy donors and cancer patients. Data came from immunoSEQ multiplex PCR; TCRdb stores just in-frame clones and leaves some out. The repertoire holds roughly 400,000 clones, about nine tenths seen once, with around 6.4% in the top ten. The sequenced material came from PBMCs. The receptors derive from a man aged 35-49 years with head and neck cancer. Both conserved end residues are part of each CDR3. The order of the fields is D gene, V gene, clone size, J gene, CDR3 protein, CDR3 DNA. A D gene is named only where the DNA matches it firmly. The size of a clone is reported for some rows only, either as once, few or many, or as a class for expanded clones.

d_gene: TRBD1
v_gene: TRBV7-2
abundance: -
j_gene: TRBJ2-1
CDR3aa: CASSTRQGASYNEQFF
CDR3nt: TGTGCCAGCAGCACGCGACAGGGGGCGTCCTACAATGAGCAGTTCTTC

d_gene: -
v_gene: TRBV25-1
abundance: -
j_gene: TRBJ1-1
CDR3aa: CASTRGTTEAFF
CDR3nt: TGTGCCAGCACTAGGGGGACCACTGAAGCTTTCTTT

d_gene: -
v_gene: TRBV9
abundance: -
j_gene: TRBJ2-1
CDR3aa: CASSPGGTIYNEQFF
CDR3nt: TGTGCCAGCAGCCCAGGGGGGACTATTTACAATGAGCAGTTCTTC

d_gene: TRBD1
v_gene: TRBV7-2
abundance: -
j_gene: TRBJ1-1
CDR3aa: CASSSRRGATEAFF
CDR3nt: TGTGCCAGCAGCTCCCGCAGGGGGGCCACTGAAGCTTTCTTT

d_gene: -
v_gene: TRBV4-3
abundance: -
j_gene: TRBJ2-2
CDR3aa: CASSQRRGMEGALTGELFF
CDR3nt: TGCGCCAGCAGCCAAAGGCGGGGTATGGAAGGGGCCCTCACCGGGGAGCTGTTTTTT

d_gene: -
v_gene: TRBV5-1
abundance: -
j_gene: TRBJ2-2
CDR3aa: CASSWTAGTTNTGELFF
CDR3nt: TGCGCCAGCAGCTGGACAGCCGGGACAACGAACACCGGGGAGCTGTTTTTT

d_gene: TRBD1
v_gene: TRBV15
abundance: -
j_gene: TRBJ2-4
CDR3aa: CATSRDRGLENIQYF
CDR3nt: TGTGCCACCAGCAGAGACAGGGGGCTGGAAAACATTCAGTACTTC

d_gene: TRBD1
v_gene: TRBV28
abundance: -
j_gene: TRBJ1-1
CDR3aa: CASSGDSTLRTEAFF
CDR3nt: TGTGCCAGCAGTGGGGACAGTACGTTGAGGACTGAAGCTTTCTTT

d_gene: -
v_gene: TRBV19
abundance: -
j_gene: TRBJ1-5
CDR3aa: CASSKEGQYNQPQHF
CDR3nt: TGTGCCAGTAGCAAGGAAGGGCAGTACAATCAGCCCCAGCATTTT

d_gene: -
v_gene: TRBV12-1
abundance: -
j_gene: TRBJ2-7
CDR3aa: CAGSGTSGSLPSEQYF
CDR3nt: TGTGCCGGCTCCGGGACTAGCGGGAGCCTCCCCTCCGAGCAGTACTTC

d_gene: -
v_gene: TRBV6-6
abundance: -
j_gene: TRBJ1-6
CDR3aa: CASSYSDRRDSPLHF
CDR3nt: TGTGCCAGCAGTTACTCGGACAGAAGAGATTCACCCCTCCACTTT

d_gene: -
v_gene: TRBV3-1/TRBV3-2
abundance: -
j_gene: TRBJ2-1
CDR3aa: CASSQYGGNEQFF
CDR3nt: TGTGCCAGCAGCCAATACGGTGGAAATGAGCAGTTCTTC

d_gene: -
v_gene: TRBV19
abundance: few
j_gene: TRBJ1-1
CDR3aa: CASSILGVNTEAFF
CDR3nt: TGTGCCAGTAGTATATTAGGGGTGAACACTGAAGCTTTCTTT

d_gene: TRBD1
v_gene: TRBV27
abundance: -
j_gene: TRBJ1-5
CDR3aa: CASSLFTGGGNQPQHF
CDR3nt: TGTGCCAGCAGTTTATTTACAGGGGGCGGCAATCAGCCCCAGCATTTT

d_gene: TRBD2
v_gene: TRBV4-2
abundance: -
j_gene: TRBJ2-5
CDR3aa: CASSPGTSGRVLGLETQYF
CDR3nt: TGTGCCAGCAGCCCTGGGACTAGCGGGAGAGTACTCGGTTTGGAGACCCAGTACTTC

d_gene: TRBD1
v_gene: TRBV19
abundance: -
j_gene: TRBJ2-2
CDR3aa: CASRQTGGFGGELFF
CDR3nt: TGTGCCAGTAGACAGACAGGGGGCTTTGGCGGGGAGCTGTTTTTT

d_gene: TRBD1
v_gene: TRBV7-3
abundance: -
j_gene: TRBJ2-2
CDR3aa: CASSPVGTGLSGELFF
CDR3nt: TGTGCCAGCAGCCCGGTCGGGACAGGTCTTAGTGGGGAGCTGTTTTTT